This TCR beta chain came from a study of blood T cell repertoires in COVID-19. Per the original data handling: It was from reference gene primer amplification that nucleated cell counts were estimated. Libraries were prepared by immunoSEQ multiplex PCR; TCRdb keeps only in-frame clonotypes and omits some of them. The DNA was the basis for D and trimming; V, J and clone size are from that table. The data contain approximately 75,000 clones, approximately 83% of them singletons. The sequenced sample was peripheral blood. The source of this sequence is a young man with COVID-19, enrolled during active disease.

CDR3 sequence (DNA): TGTGCCAGGGGACAGAACCATAATTCACCCCTCCACTTT. This translates into CARGQNHNSPLHF. V gene TRBV2 combines with J gene TRBJ1-6; 7 positions match TRBD1. The CDR3 is 13 amino acids. From germline, CDR1 is SNHLY and CDR2 FYNNEI. The V segment lost 9 bases and the J segment 5 bases; nucleotides outside the gene matches: 4.